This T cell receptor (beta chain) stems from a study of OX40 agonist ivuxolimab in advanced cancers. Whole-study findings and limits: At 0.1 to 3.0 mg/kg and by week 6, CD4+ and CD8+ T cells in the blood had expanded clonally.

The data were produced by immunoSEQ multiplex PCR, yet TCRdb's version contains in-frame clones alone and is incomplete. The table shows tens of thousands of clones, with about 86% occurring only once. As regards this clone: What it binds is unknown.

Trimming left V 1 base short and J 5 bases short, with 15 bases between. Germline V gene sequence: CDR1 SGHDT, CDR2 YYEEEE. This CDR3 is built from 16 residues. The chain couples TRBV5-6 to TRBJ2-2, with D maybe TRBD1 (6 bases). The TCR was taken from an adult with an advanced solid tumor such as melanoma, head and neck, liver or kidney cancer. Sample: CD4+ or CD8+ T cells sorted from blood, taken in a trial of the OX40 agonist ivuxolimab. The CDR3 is CASSLLLGAGTGELFF. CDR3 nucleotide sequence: TGTGCCAGCAGCTTGCTATTGGGGGCAGGGACCGGGGAGCTGTTTTTT.